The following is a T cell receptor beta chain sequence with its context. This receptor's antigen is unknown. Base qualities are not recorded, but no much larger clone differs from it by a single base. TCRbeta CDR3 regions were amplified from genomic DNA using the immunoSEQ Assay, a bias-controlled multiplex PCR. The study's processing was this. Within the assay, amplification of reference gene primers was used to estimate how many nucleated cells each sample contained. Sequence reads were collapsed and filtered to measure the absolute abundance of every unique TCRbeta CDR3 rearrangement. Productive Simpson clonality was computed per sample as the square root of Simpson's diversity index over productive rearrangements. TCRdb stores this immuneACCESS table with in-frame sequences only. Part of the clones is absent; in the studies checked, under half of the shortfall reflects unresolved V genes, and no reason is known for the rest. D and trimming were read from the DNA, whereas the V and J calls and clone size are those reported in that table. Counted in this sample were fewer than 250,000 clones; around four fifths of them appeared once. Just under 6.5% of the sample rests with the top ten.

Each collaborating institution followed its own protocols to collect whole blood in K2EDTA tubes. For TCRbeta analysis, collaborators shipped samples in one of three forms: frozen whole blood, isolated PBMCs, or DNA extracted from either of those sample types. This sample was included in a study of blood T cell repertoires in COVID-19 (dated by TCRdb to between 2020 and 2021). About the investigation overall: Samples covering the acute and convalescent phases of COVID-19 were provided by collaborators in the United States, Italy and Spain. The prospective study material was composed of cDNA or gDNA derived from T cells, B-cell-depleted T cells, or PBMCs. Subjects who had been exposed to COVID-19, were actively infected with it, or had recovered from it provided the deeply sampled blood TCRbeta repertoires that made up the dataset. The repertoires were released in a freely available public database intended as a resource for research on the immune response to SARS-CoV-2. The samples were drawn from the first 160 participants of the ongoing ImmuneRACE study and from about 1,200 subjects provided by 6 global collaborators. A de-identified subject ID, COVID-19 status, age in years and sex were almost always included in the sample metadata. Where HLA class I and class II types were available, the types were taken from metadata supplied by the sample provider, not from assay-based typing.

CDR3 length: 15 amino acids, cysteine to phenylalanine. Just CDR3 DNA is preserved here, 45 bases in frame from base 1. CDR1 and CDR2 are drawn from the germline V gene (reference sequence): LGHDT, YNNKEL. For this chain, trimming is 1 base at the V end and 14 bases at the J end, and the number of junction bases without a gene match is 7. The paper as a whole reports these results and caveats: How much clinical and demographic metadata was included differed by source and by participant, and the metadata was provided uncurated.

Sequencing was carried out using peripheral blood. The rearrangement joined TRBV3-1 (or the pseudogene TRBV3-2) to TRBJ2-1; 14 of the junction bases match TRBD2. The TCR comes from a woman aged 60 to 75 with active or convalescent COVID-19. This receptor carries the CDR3 CASSQAATSGRGEFF. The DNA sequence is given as TGTGCCAGCAGCCAAGCGGCGACTAGCGGGAGGGGGGAGTTCTTC.